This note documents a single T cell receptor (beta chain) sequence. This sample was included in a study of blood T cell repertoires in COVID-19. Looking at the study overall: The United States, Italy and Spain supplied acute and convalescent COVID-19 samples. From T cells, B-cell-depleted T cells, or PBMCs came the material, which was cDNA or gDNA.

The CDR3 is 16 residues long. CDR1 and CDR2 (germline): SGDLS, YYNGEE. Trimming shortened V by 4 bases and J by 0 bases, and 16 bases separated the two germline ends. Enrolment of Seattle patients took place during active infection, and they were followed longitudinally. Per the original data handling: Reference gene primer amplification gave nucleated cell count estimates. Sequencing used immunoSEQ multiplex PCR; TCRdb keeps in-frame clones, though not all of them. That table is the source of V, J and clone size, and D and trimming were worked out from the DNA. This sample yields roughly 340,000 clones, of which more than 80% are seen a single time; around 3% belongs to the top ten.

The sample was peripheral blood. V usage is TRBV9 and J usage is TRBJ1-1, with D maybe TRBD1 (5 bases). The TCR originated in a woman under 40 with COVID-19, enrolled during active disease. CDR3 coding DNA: TGTGCCAGCAGCACTAGCGGGACGGACTTGAACACTGAAGCTTTCTTT. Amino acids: CASSTSGTDLNTEAFF.